The T cell receptor beta chain under discussion was sequenced for a study of Ad26.COV2.S vaccination and SARS-CoV-2 variants. In the study overall: In the COV1001 trial, the donor was in the Ad26.COV2.S arm.

V was trimmed by 5 bases and J by 0 bases, leaving 13 bases between them. The germline CDR1 and CDR2 sequences are SEHNR and FQNEAQ (reference sequence). There are 16 residues in the CDR3. Some clones are missing from TCRdb's copy, which holds only in-frame ones; the method was immunoSEQ multiplex PCR. The table records about 440,000 clones, around 90% of them present only once. The sample's treatment: some 19 received Ad26.COV2.S at low or high dose, single or two shots; roughly five received placebo; per-sample allocation not given. Sampling was done on day 63 after the first vaccine or placebo injection.

The rearrangement links TRBV7-9 to TRBJ1-4; D may be TRBD1 (6 bases). The receptor was derived from a person aged 18 to 65 who received the Ad26.COV2.S COVID-19 vaccine or a placebo. This material consisted of peripheral blood, taken in a trial of Ad26.COV2.S vaccine versus placebo. CDR3 DNA sequence: TGTGCCAGCAGCCAACGACAGGCAGCAACTAATGAAAAACTGTTTTTT. Translation gives CASSQRQAATNEKLFF.